One and the same sample provided the 17 T cell receptor beta chains below, sequenced in a study of T cell responses to AZD1222 COVID-19 vaccine. Sequencing was performed with immunoSEQ multiplex PCR; in TCRdb, only in-frame clones are kept and a portion is missing. The sample records more than 110,000 clones, 85% to 95% being singletons. Sequencing was performed on peripheral blood, taken on day 0 of AZD1222 vaccination. The receptors were gathered from an adult in good health.

The rearrangement joins TRBV5-6 to TRBJ1-1, with a possible D match to TRBD1 (6 bases). This CDR3 has 12 amino acids. CDR1 is SGHDT and CDR2 is YYEEEE in the germline V gene. Trimming removed 6 bases from V and 8 bases from J, with 14 bases in between. The CDR3 is CASNVPGTEAFF. CDR3 nucleotides: TGTGCCAGCAACGTCCCTGGGACAGAAGCTTTCTTT.

J is TRBJ2-5 and V is TRBV14; 8 nucleotides align to TRBD2. CDR1 is SGHDN, CDR2 FVKESK, per germline. The CDR3 contains 15 residues. The V segment lost 4 bases and the J segment 1 base; nucleotides outside the gene matches: 5. The CDR3 spells CASSLQRGPQETQYF. CDR3 bases: TGTGCCAGCAGCCTCCAGCGGGGGCCCCAAGAGACCCAGTACTTC.

The V call is TRBV29-1, the J call TRBJ2-3, with a tentative D call TRBD1 (6 bases). Germline V gives CDR1 SQVTM, CDR2 ANQGSEA. The CDR3 covers 14 residues. V lost 4 bases, J lost 1 base, and 12 bases lay in between. In nucleotides, the CDR3 is TGCAGCGTTGCACCAAGGACAGGCACAGATACGCAGTATTTT. This gives the protein CSVAPRTGTDTQYF.

This rearrangement joins TRBV5-1 to TRBJ2-4, with D maybe TRBD2 (5 bases). Trimming took 4 bases from V and 11 from J, leaving 22 bases between them. This CDR3 region has 15 residues. Germline V gene lookup returns CDR1 SGHRS and CDR2 YFSETQ. The chain's CDR3 is CASSDGPRRQSLQYF. The CDR3 DNA reads as TGCGCCAGCAGCGATGGGCCGCGGAGGCAGAGCCTTCAGTACTTC.

The genes are TRBV9 and TRBJ1-3; D is perhaps TRBD1 (5 bases). The CDR3 length is 13 residues. Trimming took 7 bases from V and 3 from J, leaving 11 bases between them. Looked up from germline, CDR1 is SGDLS and CDR2 is YYNGEE. The DNA for the CDR3 is TGTGCCAGCGGGGCGTCTCTTGGAAACACCATATATTTT. Protein product: CASGASLGNTIYF.

The CDR3 is CASSDSRAGGKPQHF. CDR3 nucleotide sequence: TGTGCCAGCAGTGACTCCAGGGCAGGTGGAAAGCCCCAGCATTTT. The chain has TRBV2 and TRBJ1-5, with D possibly TRBD1 on 5 matching bases. In germline, CDR1 is SNHLY, CDR2 FYNNEI. The CDR3 extends over 15 amino acids. V lost 3 bases and J lost 8, with 17 bases in between.

The V gene is TRBV11-2, the J gene TRBJ2-5; TRBD2 aligns across 13 bases. This CDR3 has 17 residues. Germline-derived CDR1 and CDR2 are SGHAT and FQNNGV. The V segment lost 5 bases and the J segment 4 bases; nucleotides outside the gene matches: 10. The CDR3 is CASSPGLAGATGETQYF. As DNA, the CDR3 is TGTGCCAGCAGCCCCGGACTAGCGGGAGCTACAGGAGAGACCCAGTACTTC.

The chain couples TRBV5-4 to TRBJ2-7; perhaps TRBD1 as D (6 bases). The ends were cut back, 2 bases at V and 5 bases at J, with 14 bases in the middle. The germline V gene encodes CDR1 SGHNT and CDR2 YYREEE (reference sequence). There are 14 residues in the CDR3. As DNA, the CDR3 is TGTGCCAGCAGCTTAACGCAGGGGATAGACGAGCAGTACTTC. Its translation is CASSLTQGIDEQYF.

The chain has TRBV28 and TRBJ2-2; TRBD2 aligns across 7 bases. Germline lookup yields CDR1 MDHEN and CDR2 SYDVKM. The CDR3 length is 19 residues. Unmatched junction bases numbered 21, after V lost 2 bases and J lost 9 bases. CDR3 DNA sequence: TGTGCCAGCAGTTTAGCGGGGAGGGACGCCCTCACTCAAACGAGGGAGCTGTTTTTT. It codes for CASSLAGRDALTQTRELFF.

This clone was detected once. The V call is TRBV6-5, the J call TRBJ1-2; weak D call: TRBD1 (5 bases). Trimming took off 6 bases at V and 7 bases at J, with 9 bases between the two ends. Germline V gene lookup returns CDR1 MNHEY and CDR2 SVGAGI. The length of the CDR3 is 11 residues. The CDR3 DNA is TGTGCCAGCAGCCAGGGTAGTGGCTACACCTTC. Residues: CASSQGSGYTF.

The chain links TRBV6-1 to TRBJ1-5, with D possibly matching TRBD1 (6 bases). V lost 0 bases and J lost 2, with 17 bases in between. The length of the CDR3 is 18 residues. Germline CDR1 reads MNHNS; CDR2 reads SASEGT. The CDR3 here is CASSEARWGAGGNQPQHF. Written as DNA, the CDR3 is TGTGCCAGCAGTGAAGCGCGCTGGGGGGCAGGTGGCAATCAGCCCCAGCATTTT.

This clone has a single count. V and J are TRBV19 and TRBJ1-3; D unclear. With 5 bases removed from V and 4 bases from J, the gap between germline ends came to 15 bases. Germline CDR1 reads LNHDA; CDR2 reads SQIVND (reference sequence). CDR3 length: 15 amino acids. The CDR3 sequence is CASSLQTGGGNTIYF. Here the CDR3 DNA reads TGTGCCAGTAGTCTTCAGACCGGCGGGGGAAACACCATATATTTT.

The CDR3 sequence: CASSPRGGGGELFF. CDR3 in DNA: TGTGCCAGCAGTCCCCGGGGGGGTGGCGGGGAGCTGTTTTTT. V and J are TRBV6-5 and TRBJ2-2; the match to TRBD2 covers 8 bases. Germline values: CDR1 MNHEY, CDR2 SVGAGI. Unmatched junction bases numbered 6, after V lost 5 bases and J lost 7 bases. The CDR3 totals 14 residues.

The chain combines TRBV5-4 with TRBJ1-3; 7 nucleotides match TRBD1. The CDR3 covers 16 residues. The germline V gene encodes CDR1 SGHNT and CDR2 YYREEE (reference sequence). V trimming: 0 bases; J trimming: 2 bases; junction bases outside the gene matches: 5. Written as DNA, the CDR3 is TGTGCCAGCAGCTTGGCCGTCGGGACAGCTGGAAACACCATATATTTT. The encoded protein is CASSLAVGTAGNTIYF.

V gene TRBV27 combines with J gene TRBJ2-7; D is unclear. Trimming cost V 4 bases and J 0 bases, with 7 bases left between them. The CDR3 is made up of 13 amino acids. Germline CDR1 reads MNHEY; CDR2 reads SMNVEV (reference sequence). CDR3 residues: CASSYQVSYEQYF. In nucleotides, the CDR3 is TGTGCCAGCAGTTATCAAGTCTCCTACGAGCAGTACTTC.

The chain links TRBV9 to TRBJ2-1; TRBD2 matches at 11 bases. Trimming removed 3 bases from V and 4 bases from J; junction bases left unmatched: 3. This CDR3 has 15 amino acids. Per germline, CDR1 SGDLS and CDR2 YYNGEE. Here the CDR3 reads CASSARTSGYNEQFF. The CDR3 DNA sequence: TGTGCCAGCAGCGCTCGGACTAGCGGGTACAATGAGCAGTTCTTC.

The V gene is TRBV20-1, the J gene TRBJ1-2; D call uncertain. Germline values: CDR1 DFQATT, CDR2 SNEGSKA (reference sequence). Trimming took off 0 bases at V and 5 bases at J, with 4 bases between the two ends. The CDR3 sequence is 11 residues long. The CDR3 DNA reads TGCAGTGCTAGAGACCGTTATGGCTACACCTTC. Its translation is CSARDRYGYTF.